Included here is one TCR beta chain sequence, with context. Its antigen has not been determined. The sample holds no much larger clone one base away, and base qualities are not on file. This entry comes from a study of early T cells in non-severe SARS-CoV-2 infection (dated by TCRdb to the early 2020s). Study-level background: Bulk RNA from unsorted whole blood was used for TCR sequencing, so alpha and beta chains could not be paired.

The study at large found these results: Matching against VDJdb was skewed toward anti-spike CD8 responses, likely underestimated virus-specific expansions, and missed private and CD4 specificities.

The protocol used for the library was 5' RACE. Data came from a NextSeq 500. To correct for sequencing error and PCR bias, the TCR library protocol tagged individual cDNA molecules with unique molecular identifiers. Both TCR alpha and beta chains were sequenced, and tight co-correlation was observed between alpha and beta sequence abundances in each sample. In the source study's methods: Decombinator V4 was used to annotate the V gene, J gene and CDR3 of the TCR sequences. TCRs were defined as expanded if a significant change between any two time points was detected under a Poisson model with p below 0.0001. TCR abundances were normalised to the total number of TCRs sequenced in each sample and reported as counts per million. MAIT TCRs were defined by TRAV1-2 paired with TRAJ12, TRAJ20 or TRAJ33, and iNKT TCRs by TRAV10 paired with TRAJ18. VDJdb, accessed 1 November 2021, was searched for CMV, EBV and SARS-CoV-2 annotated TCRs, with TCRs annotated for multiple antigens excluded. TCRdb passed the public sequencing reads through fastp at Q25 and MiXCR, retaining productive beta sequences. Every entry covers one CDR3 protein and lists the most common genes and DNA from its rows. The V and J calls shown here were made by TCRdb, not taken from the authors' results. The sample table records about 40,000 distinct CDR3 sequences; around 6.1% of these occur just once. The ten biggest clones cover about a quarter of the sample.

V loses 5 bases of germline sequence and J loses 4 bases, and the interval between the two ends is 9 bases. According to the germline V gene (reference sequence), CDR1 reads PRHDT and CDR2 reads FYEKMQ. There are 12 amino acids in the CDR3, from cysteine to phenylalanine inclusive. The retained sequence is limited to the CDR3, 36 bases, with the frame set at the first base. A case-control design nested within a healthcare worker cohort in London, UK, was used, with weekly nasopharyngeal swab PCR tests and blood sampling performed. Healthcare workers were recruited during the week of the UK lockdown, between 23 and 31 March 2020, and followed weekly for up to 16 weeks.

This TCR came from an adult who was a healthcare worker with PCR-confirmed SARS-CoV-2 infection or an uninfected control (not recorded which). The chain couples TRBV13 to TRBJ2-7, with a tentative D gene TRBD1 over 6 matching bases. Source material: whole blood. The DNA reads as follows: TGTGCCAGCAGCCTCGGACAGTACGAGCAGTACTTC. Its coded protein is CASSLGQYEQYF.